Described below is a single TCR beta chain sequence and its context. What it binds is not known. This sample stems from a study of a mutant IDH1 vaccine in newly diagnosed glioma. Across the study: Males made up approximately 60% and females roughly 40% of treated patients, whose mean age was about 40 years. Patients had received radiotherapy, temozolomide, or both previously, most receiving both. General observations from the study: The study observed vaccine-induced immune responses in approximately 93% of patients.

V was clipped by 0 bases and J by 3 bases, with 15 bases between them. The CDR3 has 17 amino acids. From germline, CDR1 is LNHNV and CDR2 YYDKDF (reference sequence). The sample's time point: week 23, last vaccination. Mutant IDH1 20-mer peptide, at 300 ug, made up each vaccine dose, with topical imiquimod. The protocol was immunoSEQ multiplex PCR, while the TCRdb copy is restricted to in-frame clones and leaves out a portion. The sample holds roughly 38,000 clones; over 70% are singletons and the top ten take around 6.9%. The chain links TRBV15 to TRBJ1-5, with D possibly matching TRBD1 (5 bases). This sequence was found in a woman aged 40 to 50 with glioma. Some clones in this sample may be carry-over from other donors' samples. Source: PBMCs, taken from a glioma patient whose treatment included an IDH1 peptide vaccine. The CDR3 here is CATSREGVWTDNQPQHF. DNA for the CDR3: TGTGCCACCAGCAGAGAGGGGGTTTGGACCGACAATCAGCCCCAGCATTTT.